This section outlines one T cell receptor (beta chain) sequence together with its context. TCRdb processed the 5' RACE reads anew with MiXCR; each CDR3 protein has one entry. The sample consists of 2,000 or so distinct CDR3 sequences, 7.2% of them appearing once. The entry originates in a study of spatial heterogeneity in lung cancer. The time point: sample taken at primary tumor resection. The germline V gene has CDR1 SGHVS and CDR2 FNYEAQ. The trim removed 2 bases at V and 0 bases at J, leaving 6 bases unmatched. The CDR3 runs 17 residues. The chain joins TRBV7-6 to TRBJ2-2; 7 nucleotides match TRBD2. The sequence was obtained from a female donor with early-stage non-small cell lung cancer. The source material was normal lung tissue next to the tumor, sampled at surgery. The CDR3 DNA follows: TGTGCCAGCAGCTTAAGGAGCGGGAACTCGAACACCGGGGAGCTGTTTTTT. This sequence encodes CASSLRSGNSNTGELFF.